These 2 T cell receptor beta chains share one sample of origin, sequenced in a study of T cell repertoires in cytomegalovirus infection. TCRdb independently ran MiXCR on the reads; one entry per CDR3 protein. The repertoire holds a few hundred thousand distinct CDR3 sequences, with about 18% as singletons. The sequencing sample was made of CD8+ T cells from PBMCs. These receptors originate from a human donor in good health (CMV status not recorded). Some clones in this sample may be carry-over from other donors' samples.

In its sample, this clonotype was seen many times. V usage is TRBV7-2 and J usage is TRBJ2-3, with D possibly TRBD1 on 6 matching bases. CDR3 length equals 14 residues. Germline loops: CDR1 SGHTA, CDR2 FQGNSA. V was cut by 8 bases and J by 2 bases, with 14 bases left in between. The CDR3 spells CASLRTGFTDTQYF. DNA for the CDR3: TGTGCCAGCCTAAGAACAGGGTTCACAGATACGCAGTATTTT.

Concerning this clonotype itself: A much larger clone lies a single base off, so this may be a read error. The rearrangement uses TRBV12-3 or TRBV12-4 and TRBJ2-1; no firm D call. Trimming pared 5 bases from V and 4 bases from J, leaving 9 bases between. The CDR3 has 13 amino acids. CDR3 sequence (DNA): TGTGCCAGCAGTCCGCCAGCTTACAATGAGCAGTTCTTC. Translated: CASSPPAYNEQFF.